These T cell receptor beta chains were read from a single sample in a study of human T cells and chemical hapten exposure. Via MiXCR, TCRdb re-called the RACE reads, giving one row per CDR3 protein. The sample shows some 350,000 distinct CDR3 sequences, around 6% of them seen only once. Here the sequenced sample was whole blood, taken in connection with sensitization to the hapten diphenylcyclopropenone (DPC). The receptors shown here come from a woman younger than 30 with alopecia areata. Some clones in this sample may be carry-over from other donors' samples. Each CDR3 is given with its conserved first and last residue.

TRBV27 CASSQGTGGYEQYF
TRBV6-6 CASSYGDGNTIYF
TRBV7-3 CASSRGYNGELFF
TRBV9 CASSETVILNTEAFF
TRBV7-2 CASSSGQGAHEQFF
TRBV7-9 CASSTMETQYF
TRBV9 CASSVGGTSSYEQYF
TRBV3-1 CASTNGGRDGELFF
TRBV5-6 CASSLAWGTIGSGENKNIQYF
TRBV12-3/TRBV12-4 CASSYQGYQPQHF
TRBV3-1 CASSQDLGSPRTYEQYF
TRBV29-1 CSVEGLGLDTDTQYF
TRBV21-1 CASSNRRGQVESEQYF
TRBV29-1 CSVLGEGVYGYTF
TRBV28 CASSRLTLRLAEQETQYF
TRBV6-6 CASRPRDSANEKLFF
TRBV3-1 CASSQGRNTEAFF